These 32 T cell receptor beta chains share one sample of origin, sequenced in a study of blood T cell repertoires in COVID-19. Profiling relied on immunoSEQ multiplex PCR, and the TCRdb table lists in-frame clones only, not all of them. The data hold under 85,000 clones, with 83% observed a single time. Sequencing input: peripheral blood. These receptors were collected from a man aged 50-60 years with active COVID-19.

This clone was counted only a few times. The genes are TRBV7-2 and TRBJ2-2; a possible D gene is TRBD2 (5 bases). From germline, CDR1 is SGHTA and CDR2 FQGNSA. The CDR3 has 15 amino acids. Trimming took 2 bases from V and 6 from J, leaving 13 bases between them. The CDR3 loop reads CASSLTTSSSGELFF. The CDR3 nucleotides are TGTGCCAGCAGCTTAACCACTAGTTCCTCCGGGGAGCTGTTTTTT.

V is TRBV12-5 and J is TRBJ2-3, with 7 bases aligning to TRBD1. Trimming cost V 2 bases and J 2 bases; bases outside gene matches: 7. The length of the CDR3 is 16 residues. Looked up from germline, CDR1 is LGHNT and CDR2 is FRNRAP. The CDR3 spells CASGLFRDSLTDTQYF. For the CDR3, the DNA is TGTGCTAGTGGTTTGTTCAGGGACAGCCTCACAGATACGCAGTATTTT.

DNA of the CDR3: TGTGCCAGCAGTATCGGCCGGGGTGAGCAGTTCTTC. Translated, it gives CASSIGRGEQFF. The chain has TRBV28 and TRBJ2-1, with D possibly TRBD2 on 5 matching bases. This CDR3 comprises 12 residues. CDR1 MDHEN and CDR2 SYDVKM come from the germline V gene. V lost 5 bases and J lost 9, with 11 bases in between.

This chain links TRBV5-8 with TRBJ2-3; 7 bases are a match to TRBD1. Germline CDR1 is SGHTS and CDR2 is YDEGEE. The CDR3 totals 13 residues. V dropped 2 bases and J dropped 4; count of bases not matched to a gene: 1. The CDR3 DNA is TGTGCCAGCAGCTTAACAGGGGCAGATACGCAGTATTTT. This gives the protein CASSLTGADTQYF.

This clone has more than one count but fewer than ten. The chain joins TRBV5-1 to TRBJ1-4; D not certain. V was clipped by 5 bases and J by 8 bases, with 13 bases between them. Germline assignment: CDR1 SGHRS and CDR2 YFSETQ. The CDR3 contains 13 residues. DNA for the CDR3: TGCGCCAGCAGTAGGGCTGGAGGCGAAAAACTGTTTTTT. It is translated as CASSRAGGEKLFF.

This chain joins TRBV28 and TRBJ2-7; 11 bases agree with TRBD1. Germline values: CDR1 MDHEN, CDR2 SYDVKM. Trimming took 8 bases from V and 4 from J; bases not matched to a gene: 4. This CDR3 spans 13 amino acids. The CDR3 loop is CASGQGAGYEQYF. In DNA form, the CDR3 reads TGTGCCAGCGGACAGGGGGCAGGATACGAGCAGTACTTC.

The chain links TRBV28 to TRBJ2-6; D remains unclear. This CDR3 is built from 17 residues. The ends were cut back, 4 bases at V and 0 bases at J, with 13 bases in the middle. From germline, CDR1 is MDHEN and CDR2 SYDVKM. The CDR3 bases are TGTGCCAGCAGTTGGGCCGTCCTCAGCTCTGGGGCCAACGTCCTGACTTTC. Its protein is CASSWAVLSSGANVLTF.

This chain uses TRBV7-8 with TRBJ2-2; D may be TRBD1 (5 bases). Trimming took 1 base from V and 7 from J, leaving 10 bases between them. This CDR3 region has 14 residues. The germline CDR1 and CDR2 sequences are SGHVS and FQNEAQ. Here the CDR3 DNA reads TGTGCCAGCAGCTTAGACAGGTTCGGCGGGGAGCTGTTTTTT. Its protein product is CASSLDRFGGELFF.

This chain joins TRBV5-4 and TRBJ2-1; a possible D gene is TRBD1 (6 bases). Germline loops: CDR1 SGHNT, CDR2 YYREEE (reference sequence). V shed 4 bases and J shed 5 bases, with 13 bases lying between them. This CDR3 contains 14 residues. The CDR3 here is CASSPGTRHNEQFF. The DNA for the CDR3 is TGTGCCAGCAGCCCCGGGACACGCCACAATGAGCAGTTCTTC.

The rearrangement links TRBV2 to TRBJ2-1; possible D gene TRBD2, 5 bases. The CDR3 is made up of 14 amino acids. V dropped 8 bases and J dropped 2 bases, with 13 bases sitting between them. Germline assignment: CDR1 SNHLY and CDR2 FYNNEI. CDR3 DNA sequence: TGTGCCAGCGGCCAACTAGTAACCTACAATGAGCAGTTCTTC. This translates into CASGQLVTYNEQFF.

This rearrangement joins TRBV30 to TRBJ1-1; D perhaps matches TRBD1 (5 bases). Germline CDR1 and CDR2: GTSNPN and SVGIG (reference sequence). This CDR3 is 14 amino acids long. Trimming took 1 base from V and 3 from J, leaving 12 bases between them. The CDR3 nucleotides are TGTGCCTGGAGTGCAGGCGCCAGGGACACTGAAGCTTTCTTT. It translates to CAWSAGARDTEAFF. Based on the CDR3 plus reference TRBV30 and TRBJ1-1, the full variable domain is SQTIHQWPATLVQPVGSPLSLECTVEGTSNPNLYWYRQAAGRGLQLLFYSVGIGQISSEVPQNLSASRPQDRQFILSSKKLLLSDSGFYLCAWSAGARDTEAFFGQGTRLTVV.

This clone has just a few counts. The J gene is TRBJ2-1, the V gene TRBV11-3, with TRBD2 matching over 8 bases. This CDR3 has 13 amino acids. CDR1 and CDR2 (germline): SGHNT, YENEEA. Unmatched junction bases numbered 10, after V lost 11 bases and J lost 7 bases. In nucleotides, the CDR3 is TGTGCCGGAAATAGCGGGGCCGGGAATGAGCAGTTCTTC. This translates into CAGNSGAGNEQFF.

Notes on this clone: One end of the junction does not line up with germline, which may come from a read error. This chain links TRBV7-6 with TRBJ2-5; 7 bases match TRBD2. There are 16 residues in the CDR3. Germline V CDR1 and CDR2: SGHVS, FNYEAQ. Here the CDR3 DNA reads TGTGCCAGCAGTTTAGGAGCGGGGACTATCCAAGAGACCCAGTACTTC. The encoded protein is CASSLGAGTIQETQYF.

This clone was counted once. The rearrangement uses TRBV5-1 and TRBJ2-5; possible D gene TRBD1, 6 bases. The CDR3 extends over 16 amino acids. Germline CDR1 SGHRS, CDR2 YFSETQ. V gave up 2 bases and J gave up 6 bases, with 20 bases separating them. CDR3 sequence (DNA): TGCGCCAGCAGCTTATCCGGGACACCCGCCGGGAAGACCCAGTACTTC. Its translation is CASSLSGTPAGKTQYF.

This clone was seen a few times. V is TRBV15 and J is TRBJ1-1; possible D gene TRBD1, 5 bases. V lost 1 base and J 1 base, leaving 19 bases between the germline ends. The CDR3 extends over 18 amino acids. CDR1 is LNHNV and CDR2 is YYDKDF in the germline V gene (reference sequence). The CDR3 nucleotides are TGTGCCACCAGCAGAGGCGGGAAGGGACTGGTAGGGAACACTGAAGCTTTCTTT. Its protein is CATSRGGKGLVGNTEAFF.

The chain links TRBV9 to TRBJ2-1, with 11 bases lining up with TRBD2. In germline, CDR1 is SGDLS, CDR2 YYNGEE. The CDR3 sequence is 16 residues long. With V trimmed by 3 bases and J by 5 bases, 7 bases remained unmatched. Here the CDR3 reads CASSAAPGLADNEQFF. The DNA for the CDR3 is TGTGCCAGCAGCGCGGCGCCGGGACTAGCGGACAATGAGCAGTTCTTC.

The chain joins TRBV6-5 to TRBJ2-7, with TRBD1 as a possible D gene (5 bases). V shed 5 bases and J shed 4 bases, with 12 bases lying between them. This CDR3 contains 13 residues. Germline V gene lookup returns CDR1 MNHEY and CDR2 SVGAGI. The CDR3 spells CASSPTGSYEQYF. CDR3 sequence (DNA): TGTGCCAGCAGTCCAACAGGTTCGTACGAGCAGTACTTC.

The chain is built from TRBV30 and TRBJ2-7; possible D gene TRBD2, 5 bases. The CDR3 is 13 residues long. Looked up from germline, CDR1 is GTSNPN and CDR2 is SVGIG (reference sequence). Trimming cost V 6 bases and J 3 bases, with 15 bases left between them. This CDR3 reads CACHNPGDYEQYF. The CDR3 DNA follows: TGTGCCTGTCACAACCCCGGGGACTACGAGCAGTACTTC.

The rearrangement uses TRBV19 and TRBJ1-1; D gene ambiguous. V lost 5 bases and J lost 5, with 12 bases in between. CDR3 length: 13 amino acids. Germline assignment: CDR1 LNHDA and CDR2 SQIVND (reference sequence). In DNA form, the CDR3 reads TGTGCCAGTAGTTCATACGGTGGTACTGAAGCTTTCTTT. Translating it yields CASSSYGGTEAFF.

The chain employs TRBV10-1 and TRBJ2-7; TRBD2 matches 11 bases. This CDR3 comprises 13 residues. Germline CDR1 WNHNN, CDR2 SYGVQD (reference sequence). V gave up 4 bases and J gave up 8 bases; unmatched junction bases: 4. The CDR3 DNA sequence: TGCGCCAGCAGTGTAGCGGGGGGGGTGAAGCAGTACTTC. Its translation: CASSVAGGVKQYF.

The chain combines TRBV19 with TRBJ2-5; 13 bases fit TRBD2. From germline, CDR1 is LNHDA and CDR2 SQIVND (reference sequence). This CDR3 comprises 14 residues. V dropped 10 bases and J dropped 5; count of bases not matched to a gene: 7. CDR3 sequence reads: CATGLAGVGETQYF. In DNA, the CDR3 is TGTGCCACCGGACTAGCGGGGGTAGGGGAGACCCAGTACTTC.

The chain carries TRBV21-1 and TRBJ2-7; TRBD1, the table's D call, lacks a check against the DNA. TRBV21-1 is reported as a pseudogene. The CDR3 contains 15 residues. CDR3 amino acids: CASSNTDRVGYEQYF. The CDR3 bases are TGTGCCAGCAGCAATACCGACAGGGTAGGATACGAGCAGTACTTC.

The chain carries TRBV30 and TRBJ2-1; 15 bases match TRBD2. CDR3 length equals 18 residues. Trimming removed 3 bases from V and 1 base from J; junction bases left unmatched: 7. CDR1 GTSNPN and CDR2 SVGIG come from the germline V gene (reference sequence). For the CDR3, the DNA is TGTGCCTGGAGCTCCGGGACTAGCGGGAGGCGGTCCTACAATGAGCAGTTCTTC. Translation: CAWSSGTSGRRSYNEQFF.

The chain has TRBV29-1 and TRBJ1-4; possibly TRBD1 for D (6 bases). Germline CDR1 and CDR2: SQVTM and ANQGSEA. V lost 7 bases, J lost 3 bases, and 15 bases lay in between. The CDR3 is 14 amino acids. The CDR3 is CSASQGGANEKLFF. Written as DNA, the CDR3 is TGCAGCGCCTCACAGGGAGGGGCTAATGAAAAACTGTTTTTT.

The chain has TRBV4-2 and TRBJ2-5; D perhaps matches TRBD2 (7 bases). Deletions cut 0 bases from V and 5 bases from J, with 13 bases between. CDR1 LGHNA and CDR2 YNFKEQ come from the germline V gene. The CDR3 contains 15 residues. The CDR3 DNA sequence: TGTGCCAGCAGCCAAGATGGGGGGGGGCCCGAGACCCAGTACTTC. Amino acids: CASSQDGGGPETQYF.

The CDR3 DNA reads as TGTGCCAGCAGTGAAAGAGGGCAGGGGGCCTACGAGCAGTACTTC. Translation gives CASSERGQGAYEQYF. The chain employs TRBV2 and TRBJ2-7; 7 bases match TRBD1. CDR1 is SNHLY, CDR2 FYNNEI, per germline. The CDR3 runs 15 residues. The V and J ends lost 2 bases and 2 bases, in that order; junction bases with no gene match: 6.

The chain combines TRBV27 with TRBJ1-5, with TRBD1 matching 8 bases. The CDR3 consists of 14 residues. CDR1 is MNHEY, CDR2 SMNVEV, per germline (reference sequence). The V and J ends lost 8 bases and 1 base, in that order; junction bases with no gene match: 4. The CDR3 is CASGQGISNQPQHF. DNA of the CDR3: TGTGCCAGCGGACAGGGCATAAGCAATCAGCCCCAGCATTTT.

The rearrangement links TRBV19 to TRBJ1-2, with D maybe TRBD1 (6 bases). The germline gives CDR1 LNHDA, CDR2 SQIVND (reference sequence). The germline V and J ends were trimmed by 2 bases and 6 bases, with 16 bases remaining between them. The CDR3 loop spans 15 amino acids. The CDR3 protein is CASSISAGQSNGYTF. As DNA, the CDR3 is TGTGCCAGTAGTATATCAGCCGGACAGAGCAATGGCTACACCTTC. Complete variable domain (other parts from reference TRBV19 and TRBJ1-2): DGGITQSPKYLFRKEGQNVTLSCEQNLNHDAMYWYRQDPGQGLRLIYYSQIVNDFQKGDIAEGYSVSREKKESFPLTVTSAQKNPTAFYLCASSISAGQSNGYTFGSGTRLTVV.

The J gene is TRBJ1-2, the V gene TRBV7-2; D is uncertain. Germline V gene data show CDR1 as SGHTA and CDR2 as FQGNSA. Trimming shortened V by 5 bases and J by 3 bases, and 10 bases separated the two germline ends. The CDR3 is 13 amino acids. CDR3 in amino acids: CASSLRRDYGYTF. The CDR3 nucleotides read TGTGCCAGCAGCCTCCGACGGGACTATGGCTACACCTTC.

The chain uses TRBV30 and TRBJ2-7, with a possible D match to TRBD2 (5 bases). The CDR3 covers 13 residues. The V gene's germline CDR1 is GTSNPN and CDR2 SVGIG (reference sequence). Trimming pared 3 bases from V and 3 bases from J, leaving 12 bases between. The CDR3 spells CAWSPRELYEQYF. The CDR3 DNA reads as TGTGCCTGGAGCCCCCGGGAACTCTACGAGCAGTACTTC.

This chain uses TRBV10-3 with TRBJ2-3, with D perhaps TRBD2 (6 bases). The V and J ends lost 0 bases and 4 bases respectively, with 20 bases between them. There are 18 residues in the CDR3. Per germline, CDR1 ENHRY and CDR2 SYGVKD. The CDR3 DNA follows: TGTGCCATCAGTGAGTCGTCCTCGGTGGGAGGAGTCCCAGATACGCAGTATTTT. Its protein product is CAISESSSVGGVPDTQYF.

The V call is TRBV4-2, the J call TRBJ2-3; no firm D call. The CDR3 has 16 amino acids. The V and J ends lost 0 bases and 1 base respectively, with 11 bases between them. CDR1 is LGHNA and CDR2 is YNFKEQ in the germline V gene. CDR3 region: CASSQEVAEGTDTQYF. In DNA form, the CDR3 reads TGTGCCAGCAGCCAAGAAGTAGCTGAAGGCACAGATACGCAGTATTTT.